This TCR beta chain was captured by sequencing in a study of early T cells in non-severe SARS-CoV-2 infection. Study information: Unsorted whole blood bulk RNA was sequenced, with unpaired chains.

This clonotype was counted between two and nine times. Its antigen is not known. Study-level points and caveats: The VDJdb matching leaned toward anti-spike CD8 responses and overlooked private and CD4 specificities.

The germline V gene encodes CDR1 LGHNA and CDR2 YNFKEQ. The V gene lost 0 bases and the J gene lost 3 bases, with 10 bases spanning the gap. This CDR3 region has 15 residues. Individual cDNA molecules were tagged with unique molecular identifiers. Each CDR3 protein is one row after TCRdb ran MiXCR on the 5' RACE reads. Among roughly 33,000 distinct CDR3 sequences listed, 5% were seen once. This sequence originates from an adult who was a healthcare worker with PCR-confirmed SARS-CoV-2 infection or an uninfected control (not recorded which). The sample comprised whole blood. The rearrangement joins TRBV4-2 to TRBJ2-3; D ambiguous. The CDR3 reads CASSQEDHDTDTQYF. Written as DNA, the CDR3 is TGTGCCAGCAGCCAAGAGGATCACGATACAGATACGCAGTATTTT.